The 10 T cell receptor beta chains in this list originate from one sample, sequenced in a study of blood T cell repertoires in COVID-19. Profiling relied on immunoSEQ multiplex PCR, and the TCRdb table lists in-frame clones only, not all of them. The sample carries some 400,000 clones, about 89% recorded once. The sequenced material came from peripheral blood. Receptors originate from a woman aged 60 to 75 with COVID-19, enrolled during active disease.

This clone was detected only once. The chain combines TRBV29-1 with TRBJ1-1; 9 bases align to TRBD1. Germline assignment: CDR1 SQVTM and CDR2 ANQGSEA. The ends lost 7 bases at V and 1 base at J; junction bases unmatched: 4. There are 13 residues in the CDR3. This chain's CDR3 is CSGTTGGNTEAFF. DNA for the CDR3: TGCAGCGGTACGACAGGGGGGAACACTGAAGCTTTCTTT.

The chain is built from TRBV29-1 and TRBJ2-1; TRBD2 matches 14 bases. This CDR3 is built from 16 residues. The V gene end was trimmed by 5 bases and the J gene end by 3 bases; junction bases not matched to a gene: 6. Germline loops: CDR1 SQVTM, CDR2 ANQGSEA. CDR3 DNA sequence: TGCAGCGTTAAGACTAGCGGGGGGGCGATCTACAATGAGCAGTTCTTC. This codes for CSVKTSGGAIYNEQFF.

V gene TRBV19 combines with J gene TRBJ2-1, with 7 bases aligning to TRBD1. CDR1 and CDR2 from the germline V gene are LNHDA and SQIVND (reference sequence). The junction had 9 bases not matched to a gene; V was cut back by 8 bases and J by 8 bases. This CDR3 contains 13 residues. For the CDR3, the DNA is TGTGCCAGTGAACAGGGGATGGGGGATGAGCAGTTCTTC. Its translation: CASEQGMGDEQFF.

This chain connects TRBV29-1 to TRBJ2-1; 7 bases are shared with TRBD1. The CDR3 totals 14 residues. Germline V gives CDR1 SQVTM, CDR2 ANQGSEA. J was trimmed by 2 bases and V by 4 bases; bases with no gene match: 5. The CDR3 region has the DNA TGCAGCGTTGTAAGGGGGCAACCCTACAATGAGCAGTTCTTC. Translating gives CSVVRGQPYNEQFF.

The chain uses TRBV29-1 and TRBJ1-4, with TRBD1 matching 8 bases. The ends lost 6 bases at V and 7 bases at J; junction bases unmatched: 4. Germline V gives CDR1 SQVTM, CDR2 ANQGSEA. This CDR3 has 12 residues. The CDR3 region is CSVQGEGEKLFF. CDR3 in DNA: TGCAGCGTACAGGGGGAGGGTGAAAAACTGTTTTTT. The entire variable domain, with the rest obtained from reference TRBV29-1 and TRBJ1-4, is as follows: SAVISQKPSRDICQRGTSLTIQCQVDSQVTMMFWYRQQPGQSLTLIATANQGSEATYESGFVIDKFPISRPNLTFSTLTVSNMSPEDSSIYLCSVQGEGEKLFFGSGTQLSVL.

This clone occurred once. This chain connects TRBV24-1 to TRBJ2-3; 9 bases match TRBD1. The CDR3 spans 18 residues. The germline CDR1 and CDR2 sequences are KGHDR and SFDVKD. V lost 4 bases to trimming and J lost 0 bases; unmatched junction nucleotides: 10. The CDR3: CATSDPRTGTGSTDTQYF. The CDR3 region has the DNA TGTGCCACCAGTGACCCGAGAACCGGGACAGGGAGCACAGATACGCAGTATTTT.

A few counts support this clone. This chain uses TRBV4-1 with TRBJ1-3; 7 nucleotides agree with TRBD1. V was pared by 1 base and J by 0 bases, with 3 bases of the junction left unmatched. From germline, CDR1 is MGHRA and CDR2 YSYEKL. This CDR3 spans 16 amino acids. The CDR3 sequence is CASSQAGGASGNTIYF. The CDR3 DNA is TGCGCCAGCAGCCAAGCAGGGGGAGCCTCTGGAAACACCATATATTTT.

This chain joins TRBV9 and TRBJ1-5; tentative D call: TRBD1 (6 bases). The V gene's germline CDR1 is SGDLS and CDR2 YYNGEE. There are 15 residues in the CDR3. V was pared by 4 bases and J by 7 bases, with 18 bases between. As DNA, the CDR3 is TGTGCCAGCAGCAAAGGGGGGGAGGGTGTGCAGCCCCAGCATTTT. Amino acid sequence: CASSKGGEGVQPQHF.

The rearrangement joins TRBV4-1 to TRBJ2-1, with 9 positions matching TRBD1. This CDR3 is built from 16 residues. J was trimmed by 4 bases and V by 0 bases; bases with no gene match: 4. Per germline, CDR1 MGHRA and CDR2 YSYEKL. The CDR3 is CASSQEGTGMYNEQFF. The CDR3 DNA sequence: TGCGCCAGCAGCCAAGAAGGGACAGGGATGTACAATGAGCAGTTCTTC.

The chain combines TRBV19 with TRBJ2-3, with TRBD1 identical over 7 bases. The junction had 11 bases not matched to a gene; V was cut back by 5 bases and J by 3 bases. This CDR3 is 16 amino acids long. Per germline, CDR1 LNHDA and CDR2 SQIVND (reference sequence). The CDR3 here is CASSFGTALLTDTQYF. The CDR3 DNA reads TGTGCCAGTAGTTTTGGGACAGCACTTTTAACAGATACGCAGTATTTT.